This TCR beta chain is from a study of blood T cell repertoires in COVID-19. Turning to the study itself: Nucleic acid was either cDNA or gDNA, and it came from T cells, B-cell-depleted T cells, or PBMCs.

In the study's own analysis: Amplification of reference gene primers was used by the study to estimate nucleated cell counts. The assay was immunoSEQ multiplex PCR, and TCRdb's table has in-frame clones only and misses some. V, J and clone size are those of that table, while D and trimming were read from the DNA. The repertoire has over 60,000 clones, 82% of them found once; the top ten carry approximately 14%. Trimming at V came to 4 bases and at J to 8 bases, leaving 6 bases not matched to a gene. CDR3 length: 14 amino acids. Per germline, CDR1 SGHRS and CDR2 YFSETQ. The material sequenced was peripheral blood. V is TRBV5-1 and J is TRBJ1-4, with 9 bases matching TRBD1. The TCR was taken from a woman over 75 with acute or convalescent COVID-19. The CDR3 DNA sequence: TGCGCCAGCAGCGGGGACAGGGTTGGGGAAAAACTGTTTTTT. This gives the protein CASSGDRVGEKLFF.